The subject of this entry is one T cell receptor (beta chain). Once RNA had been extracted, it was reverse transcribed into cDNA to act as the sequencing template. Using immunoSEQ multiplex PCR, the repertoire was profiled, and TCRdb retains in-frame clones only, with some absent. The sample contains 140,000 to 150,000 clones, around 50% of which appear only once. These data are taken from a study of CD8+ T cells in alopecia areata. As for the study in general: For the treated group, dosing was oral tofacitinib at 5 to 10 mg twice daily.

Germline CDR1 MNHEY, CDR2 SVGAGI. The ends were cut back, 1 base at V and 12 bases at J, with 19 bases in the middle. This CDR3 spans 16 amino acids. The receptor was isolated from a human donor with alopecia areata. Sequenced material: CD4+ T cells sorted from blood, taken at week 0. The chain combines TRBV6-5 with TRBJ1-6, with a possible D match to TRBD1 (6 bases). The CDR3 DNA is TGTGCCAGCAGTTACTTTGTGTCTGGGGGCAGCGGACCCCTCCACTTT. Its translation is CASSYFVSGGSGPLHF.